This T cell receptor (beta chain) stems from a study of blood T cell repertoires in COVID-19. The wider study: In each case, the material was cDNA or gDNA derived from T cells, B-cell-depleted T cells, or PBMCs.

Original analysis: Estimation of nucleated cell counts was performed using reference gene primer amplification. Assay: immunoSEQ multiplex PCR; the TCRdb copy retains only in-frame clones and omits some. The V and J calls and clone size are taken from that table; D and trimming were inferred from the DNA. The sample lists a few hundred thousand clones, 75% to 90% occurring once. Looked up from germline, CDR1 is MGHRA and CDR2 is YSYEKL. The V segment lost 1 base and the J segment 0 bases; nucleotides outside the gene matches: 5. The CDR3 is 17 residues long. Sequencing used peripheral blood. The chain couples TRBV4-1 to TRBJ1-2, with 10 bases matching TRBD1. This sequence originates from a woman in her seventies with COVID-19, enrolled during active disease. Here the CDR3 DNA reads TGCGCCAGCAGCCAAGGAGGACAGGGGGAGACTAACTATGGCTACACCTTC. Translated: CASSQGGQGETNYGYTF.